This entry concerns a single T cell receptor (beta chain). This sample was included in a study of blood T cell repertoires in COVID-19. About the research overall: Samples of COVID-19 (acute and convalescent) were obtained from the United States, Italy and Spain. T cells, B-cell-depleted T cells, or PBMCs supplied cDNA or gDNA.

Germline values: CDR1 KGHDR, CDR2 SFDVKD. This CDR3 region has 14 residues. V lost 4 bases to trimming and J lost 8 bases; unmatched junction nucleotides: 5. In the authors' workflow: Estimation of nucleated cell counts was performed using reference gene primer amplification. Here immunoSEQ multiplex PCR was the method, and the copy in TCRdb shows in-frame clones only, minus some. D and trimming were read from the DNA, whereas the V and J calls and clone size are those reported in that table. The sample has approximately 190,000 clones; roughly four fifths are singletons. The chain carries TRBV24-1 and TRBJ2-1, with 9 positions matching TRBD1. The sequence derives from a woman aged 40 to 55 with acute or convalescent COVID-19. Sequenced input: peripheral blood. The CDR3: CATSDQGQGYEQFF. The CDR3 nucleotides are TGTGCCACCAGTGACCAGGGACAGGGCTATGAGCAGTTCTTC.